What follows describes a single T cell receptor (beta chain). This specimen belongs to a study of control samples from healthy donors and cancer patients. TCRdb keeps only in-frame clones here, not all; method: immunoSEQ multiplex PCR. The ten top clones account for roughly 2.2%, within a sample of roughly 190,000 clones. This sequence was found in a woman aged 25 to 45 in good health. Source material: blood.

As DNA, the CDR3 is TGTGCCAGCAGTTTTCGCTATAGCAATCAGCCCCAGCATTTT. The encoded protein is CASSFRYSNQPQHF. The chain combines TRBV28 with TRBJ1-5; D ambiguous. The germline gives CDR1 MDHEN, CDR2 SYDVKM. Trimming pared 3 bases from V and 0 bases from J, leaving 6 bases between. This CDR3 has 14 amino acids.